Only one count was recorded for the clone carrying this T cell receptor beta chain. This entry is derived from a study of OX40 agonist ivuxolimab in advanced cancers. From germline, CDR1 is SGHRS and CDR2 YFSETQ. The CDR3 consists of 17 residues. V lost 3 bases to trimming and J lost 3 bases; unmatched junction nucleotides: 10. Profiled with immunoSEQ multiplex PCR; TCRdb holds only in-frame clones, not every one. Of about 77,000 clones listed, around 83% are singletons. The receptor's source is an adult with an advanced solid tumor such as melanoma, head and neck, liver or kidney cancer. The starting material was CD4+ or CD8+ T cells sorted from blood, obtained in a trial of the OX40 agonist ivuxolimab. V usage is TRBV5-1 and J usage is TRBJ2-3; TRBD2 matches 10 bases. The CDR3 sequence: CASSSGGSGRRTDTQYF. In nucleotides, the CDR3 is TGCGCCAGCAGCTCGGGGGGTAGCGGGAGGCGAACAGATACGCAGTATTTT.